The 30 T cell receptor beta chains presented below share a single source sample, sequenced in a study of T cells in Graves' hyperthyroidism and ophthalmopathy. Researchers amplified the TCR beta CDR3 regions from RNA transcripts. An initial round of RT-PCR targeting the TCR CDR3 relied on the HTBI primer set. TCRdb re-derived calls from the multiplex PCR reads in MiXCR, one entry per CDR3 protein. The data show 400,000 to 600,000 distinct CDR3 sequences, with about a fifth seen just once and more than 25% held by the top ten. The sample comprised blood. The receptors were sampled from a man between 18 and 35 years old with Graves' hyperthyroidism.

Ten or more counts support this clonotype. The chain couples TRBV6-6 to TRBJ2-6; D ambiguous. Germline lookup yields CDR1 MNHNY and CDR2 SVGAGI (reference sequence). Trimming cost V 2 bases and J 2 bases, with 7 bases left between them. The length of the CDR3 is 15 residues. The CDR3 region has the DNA TGTGCCAGCAGTTACACCGATCCTGGGGCCAACGTCCTGACTTTC. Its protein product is CASSYTDPGANVLTF.

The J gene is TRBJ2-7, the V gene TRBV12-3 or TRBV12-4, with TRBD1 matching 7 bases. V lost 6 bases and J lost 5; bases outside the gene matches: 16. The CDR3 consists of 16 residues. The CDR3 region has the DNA TGTGCCAGCAGCAACGACAGGGTGGGGCAACGGGACGAGCAGTACTTC. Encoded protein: CASSNDRVGQRDEQYF.

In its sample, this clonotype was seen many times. DNA of the CDR3: TGTGCCACCGACTCGGGCGGGACAGGACCAAACTATGGCTACACCTTC. Amino acid sequence: CATDSGGTGPNYGYTF. The V call is TRBV28, the J call TRBJ1-2; TRBD1 matches at 8 bases. The CDR3 consists of 16 residues. J lost 2 bases, V lost 10 bases, and 15 bases had no gene match. Germline assignment: CDR1 MDHEN and CDR2 SYDVKM.

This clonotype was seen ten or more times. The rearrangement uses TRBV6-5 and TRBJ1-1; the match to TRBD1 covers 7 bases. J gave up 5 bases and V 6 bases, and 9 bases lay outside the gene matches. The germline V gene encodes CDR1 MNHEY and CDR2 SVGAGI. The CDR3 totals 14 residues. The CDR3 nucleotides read TGTGCCAGCAGACTCGACAGGGAAGGGACTGAAGCTTTCTTT. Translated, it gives CASRLDREGTEAFF.

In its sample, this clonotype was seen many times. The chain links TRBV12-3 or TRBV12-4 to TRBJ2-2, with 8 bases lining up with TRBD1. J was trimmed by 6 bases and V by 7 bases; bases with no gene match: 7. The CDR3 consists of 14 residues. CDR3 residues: CASTAGGISGELFF. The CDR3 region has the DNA TGTGCCAGCACCGCAGGGGGCATTTCCGGGGAGCTGTTTTTT.

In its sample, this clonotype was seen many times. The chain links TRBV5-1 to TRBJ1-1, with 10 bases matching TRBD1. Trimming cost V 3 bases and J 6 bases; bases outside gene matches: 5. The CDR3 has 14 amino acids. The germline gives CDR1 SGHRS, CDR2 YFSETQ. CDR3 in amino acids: CASSSDRGDAEAFF. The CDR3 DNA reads TGCGCCAGCAGCTCGGACAGGGGGGATGCTGAAGCTTTCTTT.

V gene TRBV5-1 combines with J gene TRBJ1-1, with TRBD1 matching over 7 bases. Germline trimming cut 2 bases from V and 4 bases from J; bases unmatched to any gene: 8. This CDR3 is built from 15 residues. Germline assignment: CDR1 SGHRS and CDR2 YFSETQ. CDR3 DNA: TGCGCCAGCAGCTTTAAAGGGGGCTTTTTCACTGAAGCTTTCTTT. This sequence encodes CASSFKGGFFTEAFF.

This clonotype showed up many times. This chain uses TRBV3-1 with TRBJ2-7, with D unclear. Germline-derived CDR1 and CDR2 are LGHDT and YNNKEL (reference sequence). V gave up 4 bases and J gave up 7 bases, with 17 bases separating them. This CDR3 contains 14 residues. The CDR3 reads CASSPLHGLGEQYF. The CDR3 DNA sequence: TGTGCCAGCAGCCCCCTGCACGGTCTAGGGGAGCAGTACTTC.

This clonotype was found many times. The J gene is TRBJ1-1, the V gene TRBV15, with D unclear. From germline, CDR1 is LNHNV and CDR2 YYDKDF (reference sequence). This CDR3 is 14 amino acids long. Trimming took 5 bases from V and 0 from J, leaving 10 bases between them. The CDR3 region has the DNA TGTGCCACCAGCTCCCGCAGGATGAACACTGAAGCTTTCTTT. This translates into CATSSRRMNTEAFF.

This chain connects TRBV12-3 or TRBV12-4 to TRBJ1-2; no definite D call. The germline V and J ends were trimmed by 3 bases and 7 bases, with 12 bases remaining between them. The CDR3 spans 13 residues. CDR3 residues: CASSFGRLFGYTF. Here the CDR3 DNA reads TGTGCCAGCAGTTTTGGCAGGCTCTTTGGCTACACCTTC.

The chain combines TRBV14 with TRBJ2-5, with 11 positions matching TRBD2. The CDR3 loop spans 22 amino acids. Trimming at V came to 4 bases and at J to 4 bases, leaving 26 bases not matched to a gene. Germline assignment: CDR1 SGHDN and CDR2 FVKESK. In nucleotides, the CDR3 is TGTGCCAGCAGCCCCGGAGTGGGAGTTGGAGTTACTAGCGGGGGCGAGGGAGAGACCCAGTACTTC. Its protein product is CASSPGVGVGVTSGGEGETQYF.

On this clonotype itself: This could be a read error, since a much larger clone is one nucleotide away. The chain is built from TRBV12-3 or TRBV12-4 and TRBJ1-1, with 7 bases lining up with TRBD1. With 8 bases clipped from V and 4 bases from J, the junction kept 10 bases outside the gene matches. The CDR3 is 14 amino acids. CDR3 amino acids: CASYRQGGVTEAFF. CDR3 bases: TGTGCCAGCTACCGACAGGGTGGAGTCACTGAAGCTTTCTTT.

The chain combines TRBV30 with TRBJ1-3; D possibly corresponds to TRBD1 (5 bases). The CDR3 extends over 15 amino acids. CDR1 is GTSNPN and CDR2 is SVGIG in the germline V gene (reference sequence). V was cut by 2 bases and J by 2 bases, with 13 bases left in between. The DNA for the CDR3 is TGTGCCTGGAGTCAGAGGGGCTTCCCTGGAAACACCATATATTTT. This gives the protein CAWSQRGFPGNTIYF.

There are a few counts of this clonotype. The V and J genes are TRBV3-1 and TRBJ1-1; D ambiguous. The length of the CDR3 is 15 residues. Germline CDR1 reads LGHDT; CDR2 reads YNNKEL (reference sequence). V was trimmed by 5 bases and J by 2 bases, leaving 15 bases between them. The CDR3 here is CASSSSARGNTEAFF. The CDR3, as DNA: TGTGCCAGCAGCTCGTCTGCCCGTGGAAACACTGAAGCTTTCTTT.

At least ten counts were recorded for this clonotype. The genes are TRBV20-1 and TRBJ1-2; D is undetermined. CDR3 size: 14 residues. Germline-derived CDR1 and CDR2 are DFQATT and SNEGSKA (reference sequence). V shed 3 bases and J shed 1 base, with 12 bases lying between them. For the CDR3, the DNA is TGCAGTGCTAGTGTTGTACAGTTTAACTATGGCTACACCTTC. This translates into CSASVVQFNYGYTF.

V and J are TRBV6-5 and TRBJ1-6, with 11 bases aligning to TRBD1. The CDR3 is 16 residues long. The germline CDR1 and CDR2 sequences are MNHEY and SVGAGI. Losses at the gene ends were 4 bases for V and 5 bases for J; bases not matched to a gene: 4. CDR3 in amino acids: CASSSDRGLNNSPLHF. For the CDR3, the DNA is TGTGCCAGCAGTTCGGACAGGGGGCTAAATAATTCACCCCTCCACTTT.

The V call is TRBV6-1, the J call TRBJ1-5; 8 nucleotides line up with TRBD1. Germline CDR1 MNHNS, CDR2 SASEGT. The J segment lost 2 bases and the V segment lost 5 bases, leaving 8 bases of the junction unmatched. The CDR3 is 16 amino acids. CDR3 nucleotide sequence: TGTGCCAGCAGTAGAGGACAGGGAGTTGGCAATCAGCCCCAGCATTTT. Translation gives CASSRGQGVGNQPQHF.

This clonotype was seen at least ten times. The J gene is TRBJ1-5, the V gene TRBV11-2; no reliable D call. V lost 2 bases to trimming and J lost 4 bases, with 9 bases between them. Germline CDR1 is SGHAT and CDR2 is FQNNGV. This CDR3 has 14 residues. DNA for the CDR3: TGTGCCAGCAGCTTACAAGGGTTGAATCAGCCCCAGCATTTT. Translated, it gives CASSLQGLNQPQHF.

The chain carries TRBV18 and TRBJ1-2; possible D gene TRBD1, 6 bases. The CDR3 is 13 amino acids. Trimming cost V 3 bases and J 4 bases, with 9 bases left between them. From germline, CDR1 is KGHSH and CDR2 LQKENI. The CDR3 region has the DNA TGTGCCAGCTCACCGAAGACAGGCTATGGCTACACCTTC. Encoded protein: CASSPKTGYGYTF.

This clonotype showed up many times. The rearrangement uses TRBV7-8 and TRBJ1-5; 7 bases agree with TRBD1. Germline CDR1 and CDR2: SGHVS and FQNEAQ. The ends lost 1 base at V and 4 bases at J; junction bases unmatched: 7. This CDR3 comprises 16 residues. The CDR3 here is CASSLEGQGVNQPQHF. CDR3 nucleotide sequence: TGTGCCAGCAGCTTAGAAGGCCAGGGGGTTAATCAGCCCCAGCATTTT.

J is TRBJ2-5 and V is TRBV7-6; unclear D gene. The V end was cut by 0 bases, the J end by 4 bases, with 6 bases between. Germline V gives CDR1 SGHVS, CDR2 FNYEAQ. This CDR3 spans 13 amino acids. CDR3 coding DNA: TGTGCCAGCAGCTTAGCGACCTTAGAGACCCAGTACTTC. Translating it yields CASSLATLETQYF.

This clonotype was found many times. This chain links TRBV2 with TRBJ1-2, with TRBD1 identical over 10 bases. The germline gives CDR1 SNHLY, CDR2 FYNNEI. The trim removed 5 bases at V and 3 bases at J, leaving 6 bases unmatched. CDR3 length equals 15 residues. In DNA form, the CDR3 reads TGTGCCAGCAGTTTTGGGACAGGGGAGTACTATGGCTACACCTTC. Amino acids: CASSFGTGEYYGYTF.

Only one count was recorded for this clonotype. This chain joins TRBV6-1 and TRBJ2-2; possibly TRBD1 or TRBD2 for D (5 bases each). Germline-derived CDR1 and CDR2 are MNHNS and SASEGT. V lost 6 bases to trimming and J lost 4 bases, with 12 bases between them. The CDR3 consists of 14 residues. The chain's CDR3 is CASRSGRVTGELFF. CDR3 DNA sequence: TGTGCCAGCAGATCGGGACGCGTCACCGGGGAGCTGTTTTTT.

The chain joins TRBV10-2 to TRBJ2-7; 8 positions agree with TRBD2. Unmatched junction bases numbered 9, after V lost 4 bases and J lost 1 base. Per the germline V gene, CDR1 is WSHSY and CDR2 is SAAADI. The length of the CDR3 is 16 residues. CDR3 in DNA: TGCGCCAGCAGTGGAGGCGGGGGGTCTCCGTCCTACGAGCAGTACTTC. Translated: CASSGGGGSPSYEQYF.

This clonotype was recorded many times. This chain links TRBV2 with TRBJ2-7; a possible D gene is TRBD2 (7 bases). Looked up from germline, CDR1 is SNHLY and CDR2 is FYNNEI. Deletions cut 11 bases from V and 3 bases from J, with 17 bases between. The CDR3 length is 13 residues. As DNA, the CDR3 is TGTGCCCTCCGTGGGGGGGACAACTACGAGCAGTACTTC. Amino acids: CALRGGDNYEQYF.

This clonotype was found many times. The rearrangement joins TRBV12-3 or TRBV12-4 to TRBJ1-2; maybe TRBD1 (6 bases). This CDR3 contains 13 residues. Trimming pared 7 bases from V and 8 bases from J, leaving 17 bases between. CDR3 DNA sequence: TGTGCCAGCACCGACCCGGGACATCGGGGCTACACCTTC. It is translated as CASTDPGHRGYTF.

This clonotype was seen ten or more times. The DNA for the CDR3 is TGTGCCAGCACTCCGGGACCGGACAGGGACCGAGAGACCCAGTACTTC. Translation gives CASTPGPDRDRETQYF. The rearrangement joins TRBV11-2 to TRBJ2-5; 8 nucleotides line up with TRBD1. Germline CDR1 reads SGHAT; CDR2 reads FQNNGV. The V gene end was trimmed by 7 bases and the J gene end by 4 bases; junction bases not matched to a gene: 14. The CDR3 has 16 amino acids.

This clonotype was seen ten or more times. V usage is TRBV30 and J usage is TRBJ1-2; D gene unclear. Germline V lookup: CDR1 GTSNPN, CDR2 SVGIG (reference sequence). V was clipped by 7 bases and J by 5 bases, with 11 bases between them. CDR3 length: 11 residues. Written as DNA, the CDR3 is TGTGCCTCGTTCACTCCTTATGGCTACACCTTC. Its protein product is CASFTPYGYTF.

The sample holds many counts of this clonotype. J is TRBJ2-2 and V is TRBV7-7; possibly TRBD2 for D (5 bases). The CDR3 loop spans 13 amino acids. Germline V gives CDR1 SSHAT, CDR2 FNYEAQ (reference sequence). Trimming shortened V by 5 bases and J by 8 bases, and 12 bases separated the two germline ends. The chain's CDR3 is CASSITSGGELFF. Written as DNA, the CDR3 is TGTGCCAGCAGCATCACCAGCGGAGGGGAGCTGTTTTTT.

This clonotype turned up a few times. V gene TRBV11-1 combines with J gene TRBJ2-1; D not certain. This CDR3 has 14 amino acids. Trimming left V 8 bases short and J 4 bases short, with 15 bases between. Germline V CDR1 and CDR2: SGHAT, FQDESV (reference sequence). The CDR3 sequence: CASSQVSSYNEQFF. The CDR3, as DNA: TGTGCCAGCTCCCAGGTTAGCTCATACAATGAGCAGTTCTTC.